This T cell receptor beta chain derives from a study of blood T cell repertoires in COVID-19. The repertoire was sequenced with immunoSEQ multiplex PCR; TCRdb's copy has only in-frame clones and lacks some. The sample yields 200,000 to 300,000 clones, more than 75% seen once. V lost 2 bases and J lost 0; bases outside the gene matches: 3. This CDR3 spans 16 amino acids. Germline loops: CDR1 WSHSY, CDR2 SAAADI. Sequencing used peripheral blood. This clonotype was obtained from a woman in her 40s who had recovered from COVID-19. The V gene is TRBV10-2, the J gene TRBJ2-3; 9 bases align to TRBD1. The CDR3 is CASSEPGTGSTDTQYF. CDR3 nucleotide sequence: TGCGCCAGCAGTGAGCCCGGGACAGGGAGCACAGATACGCAGTATTTT.